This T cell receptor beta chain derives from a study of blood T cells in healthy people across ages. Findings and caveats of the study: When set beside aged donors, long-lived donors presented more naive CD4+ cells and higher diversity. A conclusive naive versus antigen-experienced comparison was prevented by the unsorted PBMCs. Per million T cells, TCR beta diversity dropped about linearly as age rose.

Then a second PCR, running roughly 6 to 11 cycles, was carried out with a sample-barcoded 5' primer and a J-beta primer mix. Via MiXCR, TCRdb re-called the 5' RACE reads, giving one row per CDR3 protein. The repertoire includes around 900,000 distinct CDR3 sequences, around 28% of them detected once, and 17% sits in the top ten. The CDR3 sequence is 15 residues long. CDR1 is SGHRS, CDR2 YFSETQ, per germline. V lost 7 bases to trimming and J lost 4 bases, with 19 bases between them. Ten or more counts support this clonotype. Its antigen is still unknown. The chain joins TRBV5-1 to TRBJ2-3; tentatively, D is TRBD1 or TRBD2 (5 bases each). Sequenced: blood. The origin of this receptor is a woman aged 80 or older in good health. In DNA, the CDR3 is TGCGCCAGCCAGTCCGTGACGCAGGGACCAGATACGCAGTATTTT. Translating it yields CASQSVTQGPDTQYF.